The 16 T cell receptor beta chains given below trace back to one sample, sequenced in a study of identical twins. One entry per CDR3 protein, called by TCRdb with MiXCR from the 5' RACE reads. The profile shows approximately 210,000 distinct CDR3 sequences, less than 20% of them singletons. The same data also went into a second study, on T cells expressing NK-cell markers.

The sample was CD8+ T cells sorted from blood. The receptors were gathered from a woman aged 18-29 years in good health.

The chain carries TRBV12-3 or TRBV12-4 and TRBJ2-7; 8 nucleotides line up with TRBD2. V shed 5 bases and J 1 base; nucleotides not matched to a gene: 10. There are 16 residues in the CDR3. The CDR3 protein is CASSPRGGGSSYEQYF. The CDR3 nucleotides are TGTGCCAGCAGTCCGAGGGGCGGGGGGTCTTCCTACGAGCAGTACTTC.

There are a few counts of this clonotype. The genes are TRBV12-3 or TRBV12-4 and TRBJ2-3; D is perhaps TRBD2 (6 bases). V gave up 3 bases and J gave up 4 bases, with 14 bases separating them. The CDR3 is 15 residues long. The CDR3 bases are TGTGCCAGCAGTTTCTTGGACGGGAGTCCAGATACGCAGTATTTT. This encodes CASSFLDGSPDTQYF.

The sample holds many counts of this clonotype. The chain uses TRBV12-3 or TRBV12-4 and TRBJ1-1; D is ambiguous. Trimming pared 7 bases from V and 5 bases from J, leaving 11 bases between. There are 12 residues in the CDR3. The CDR3 spells CASTCGPTEAFF. Here the CDR3 DNA reads TGTGCCAGCACTTGTGGGCCGACTGAAGCTTTCTTT.

The chain recombines TRBV7-8 with TRBJ2-3; D perhaps matches TRBD2 (5 bases). V was clipped by 10 bases and J by 2 bases, with 10 bases between them. This CDR3 has 12 amino acids. Per germline, CDR1 SGHVS and CDR2 FQNEAQ. The CDR3 nucleotides are TGTGCCACCGGAGGAGCCACAGATACGCAGTATTTT. Amino acids: CATGGATDTQYF.

This chain links TRBV29-1 with TRBJ1-2; TRBD1 aligns across 9 bases. CDR3 length: 13 residues. V trimming: 4 bases; J trimming: 5 bases; junction bases outside the gene matches: 5. Germline CDR1 reads SQVTM; CDR2 reads ANQGSEA. Here the CDR3 reads CSVVGTGRYGYTF. CDR3 DNA sequence: TGCAGCGTTGTTGGGACAGGGCGTTATGGCTACACCTTC.

The rearrangement links TRBV7-2 to TRBJ2-7; D is possibly TRBD2 (6 bases). The V end lost 5 bases, the J end lost 2 bases, and 19 bases lay between the germline ends. Looked up from germline, CDR1 is SGHTA and CDR2 is FQGNSA. The length of the CDR3 is 16 residues. The CDR3 DNA is TGTGCCAGCAGCCAGGCACCGGGGGACGGGACCTACGAGCAGTACTTC. Translation gives CASSQAPGDGTYEQYF.

The chain has TRBV30 and TRBJ1-2; tentative D call: TRBD1 (6 bases). Germline lookup yields CDR1 GTSNPN and CDR2 SVGIG (reference sequence). The CDR3 loop spans 14 amino acids. V was pared by 5 bases and J by 6 bases, with 19 bases between. This chain's CDR3 is CAWFAPGGRDGYTF. CDR3 nucleotides: TGTGCCTGGTTCGCCCCGGGGGGCAGAGATGGCTACACCTTC.

This clonotype has more than one count but fewer than ten. The gene calls are TRBV7-9 and TRBJ2-1; TRBD2 matches 7 bases. The germline gives CDR1 SEHNR, CDR2 FQNEAQ (reference sequence). V dropped 0 bases and J dropped 6; count of bases not matched to a gene: 8. The CDR3 spans 16 residues. The CDR3 sequence: CASSLAGGVQGNEQFF. The CDR3 DNA follows: TGTGCCAGCAGCTTAGCGGGGGGGGTGCAGGGCAATGAGCAGTTCTTC.

The chain combines TRBV20-1 with TRBJ2-7; 9 nucleotides align to TRBD1. Trimming removed 6 bases from V and 6 bases from J; junction bases left unmatched: 6. The length of the CDR3 is 12 residues. CDR1 and CDR2 from the germline V gene are DFQATT and SNEGSKA (reference sequence). CDR3 residues: CSAATGGGEQYF. In nucleotides, the CDR3 is TGCAGTGCAGCTACAGGGGGCGGCGAGCAGTACTTC.

V is TRBV3-1 and J is TRBJ2-1, with 10 bases identical to TRBD2. J was trimmed by 4 bases and V by 6 bases; bases with no gene match: 9. Germline V gives CDR1 LGHDT, CDR2 YNNKEL (reference sequence). The CDR3 is 16 amino acids. CDR3 bases: TGTGCCAGCAGGCCACCGGGACTAGCGAGATACAATGAGCAGTTCTTC. Translation: CASRPPGLARYNEQFF.

The sample holds a few counts of this clonotype. The chain has TRBV7-2 and TRBJ2-7, with 8 positions matching TRBD2. Germline assignment: CDR1 SGHTA and CDR2 FQGNSA. Trimming cost V 4 bases and J 1 base; bases outside gene matches: 6. CDR3 length: 15 amino acids. This chain's CDR3 is CASSYMRGVSYEQYF. CDR3 bases: TGTGCCAGCAGCTATATGCGGGGGGTGTCCTACGAGCAGTACTTC.

This clonotype was recorded a few times. This chain connects TRBV11-1 to TRBJ2-3, with 8 bases matching TRBD2. This CDR3 has 20 residues. After removal of 3 bases from V and 5 bases from J, the junction contained 22 bases not matched to a gene. Germline assignment: CDR1 SGHAT and CDR2 FQDESV (reference sequence). CDR3 sequence: CASSLGKGNSGTSEGDTQYF. CDR3 DNA sequence: TGTGCCAGCAGCTTGGGGAAAGGTAATAGCGGGACCTCAGAAGGAGATACGCAGTATTTT.

The gene calls are TRBV7-8 and TRBJ2-3, with D maybe TRBD2 (6 bases). Trimming took 5 bases from V and 1 from J, leaving 16 bases between them. Germline V CDR1 and CDR2: SGHVS, FQNEAQ. This CDR3 is built from 16 residues. Here the CDR3 reads CASSPGLVRRTDTQYF. In DNA form, the CDR3 reads TGTGCCAGCAGCCCGGGACTGGTCCGTCGCACAGATACGCAGTATTTT. The full variable domain, in which reference TRBV7-8 and TRBJ2-3 provide the parts outside the CDR3, is GAGVSQSPRYKVAKRGQDVALRCDPISGHVSLFWYQQALGQGPEFLTYFQNEAQLDKSGLPSDRFFAERPEGSVSTLKIQRTQQEDSAVYLCASSPGLVRRTDTQYFGPGTRLTVL.

The chain carries TRBV11-2 and TRBJ2-5; 8 bases map to TRBD2. V trimming: 1 base; J trimming: 5 bases; junction bases outside the gene matches: 6. Germline V CDR1 and CDR2: SGHAT, FQNNGV. CDR3 size: 15 residues. The CDR3 region is CASSLVSSGLETQYF. The CDR3 region has the DNA TGTGCCAGCAGCTTAGTCTCTAGCGGGTTGGAGACCCAGTACTTC.

The chain combines TRBV20-1 with TRBJ2-7, with 12 bases matching TRBD2. The CDR3 runs to 13 residues. Per the germline V gene, CDR1 is DFQATT and CDR2 is SNEGSKA (reference sequence). V gave up 6 bases and J gave up 4 bases; unmatched junction bases: 4. CDR3 residues: CSAPTSGGYEQYF. CDR3 bases: TGCAGTGCCCCGACTAGCGGGGGTTACGAGCAGTACTTC.

This clonotype was seen ten or more times. V is TRBV29-1 and J is TRBJ2-1; D perhaps matches TRBD1 (6 bases). CDR3 size: 14 residues. Per the germline V gene, CDR1 is SQVTM and CDR2 is ANQGSEA. V was cut by 6 bases and J by 1 base, with 13 bases left in between. This CDR3 reads CSVPQGASYNEQFF. The CDR3 bases are TGCAGCGTCCCACAGGGAGCATCCTACAATGAGCAGTTCTTC.